The 11 T cell receptor beta chains below come from one sample, sequenced in a study of blood T cells in healthy people across ages. Sample-barcoded 5' priming and a J-beta primer mix drove a second PCR of roughly 7 to 11 cycles. MiXCR was run by TCRdb on the 5' RACE reads, yielding one entry per CDR3 protein. The sample has 850,000 to 1,100,000 distinct CDR3 sequences; around two fifths are singletons. Sequences were obtained from blood. The source is a man in his late teens or twenties in good health.

CDR3 bases: TGTGCCAGCAGCGCGCCCGACAGTGCCTCGGTGAATGAGCAGTTCTTC. Amino acid sequence: CASSAPDSASVNEQFF. The rearrangement joins TRBV7-2 to TRBJ2-1, with D possibly being TRBD1 (5 bases). From germline, CDR1 is SGHTA and CDR2 FQGNSA. The CDR3 extends over 16 amino acids. V lost 5 bases and J 7 bases, leaving 21 bases between the germline ends. Using reference TRBV7-2 and TRBJ2-1 for the parts outside the CDR3, the full variable domain is GAGVSQSPSNKVTEKGKDVELRCDPISGHTALYWYRQSLGQGLEFLIYFQGNSAPDKSGLPSDRFSAERTGGSVSTLTIQRTQQEDSAVYLCASSAPDSASVNEQFFGPGTRLTVL.

CDR3 DNA sequence: TGTGCCAGCAGCCAAGGACTAGCGGAAGAGACCCAGTACTTC. Amino acid sequence: CASSQGLAEETQYF. V and J are TRBV11-1 and TRBJ2-5; TRBD2 agrees at 10 bases. CDR3 length: 14 amino acids. Germline V gives CDR1 SGHAT, CDR2 FQDESV (reference sequence). The junction had 3 bases not matched to a gene; V was cut back by 5 bases and J by 3 bases.

The chain employs TRBV15 and TRBJ2-7; D is possibly TRBD2 (5 bases). CDR1 is LNHNV and CDR2 is YYDKDF in the germline V gene (reference sequence). This CDR3 spans 16 amino acids. Trimming cost V 1 base and J 2 bases, with 15 bases left between them. CDR3: CATSRVGVSWAYEQYF. Written as DNA, the CDR3 is TGTGCCACCAGCAGAGTGGGAGTAAGTTGGGCCTACGAGCAGTACTTC.

This chain connects TRBV5-1 to TRBJ1-1; D uncertain. CDR3 length equals 14 residues. Germline V gene sequence: CDR1 SGHRS, CDR2 YFSETQ. The V and J ends lost 0 bases and 1 base respectively, with 7 bases between them. CDR3 loop: CASSLAPSNTEAFF. DNA for the CDR3: TGCGCCAGCAGCTTGGCTCCATCGAACACTGAAGCTTTCTTT.

The chain recombines TRBV25-1 with TRBJ2-4, with 8 nucleotides matching TRBD1. Unmatched junction bases numbered 6, after V lost 8 bases and J lost 0 bases. The CDR3 is 15 residues long. Germline V gene data show CDR1 as MGHDK and CDR2 as SYGVNS. CDR3 coding DNA: TGTGCCAGCCGTCGGACAGGGTCAGCCAAAAACATTCAGTACTTC. It encodes CASRRTGSAKNIQYF.

Only a few counts were recorded for this clonotype. This chain links TRBV29-1 with TRBJ2-2; no firm D call. The CDR3 is made up of 14 amino acids. Trimming took off 5 bases at V and 6 bases at J, with 16 bases between the two ends. Germline V CDR1 and CDR2: SQVTM, ANQGSEA. For the CDR3, the DNA is TGCAGCGTTTCGACAAAAGGGATCCCCGGGGAGCTGTTTTTT. This encodes CSVSTKGIPGELFF.

This chain links TRBV28 with TRBJ1-5; 7 positions agree with TRBD1. In germline, CDR1 is MDHEN, CDR2 SYDVKM. Germline trimming cut 4 bases from V and 5 bases from J; bases unmatched to any gene: 11. The CDR3 covers 16 residues. The CDR3 loop reads CASSSRQGGWYQPQHF. In DNA form, the CDR3 reads TGTGCCAGCAGTTCACGACAGGGAGGTTGGTATCAGCCCCAGCATTTT.

The chain carries TRBV12-3 or TRBV12-4 and TRBJ2-1, with TRBD1 as a possible D gene (5 bases). The CDR3 spans 16 residues. The ends were cut back, 1 base at V and 0 bases at J, with 10 bases in the middle. The CDR3 bases are TGTGCCAGCAGTTTAGGCGTCACAGGCTCCTACAATGAGCAGTTCTTC. It translates to CASSLGVTGSYNEQFF.

The V and J genes are TRBV20-1 and TRBJ2-7; the D is unclear. The CDR3 contains 13 residues. Trimming removed 6 bases at V and 1 base at J, with 13 bases between. The germline V gene encodes CDR1 DFQATT and CDR2 SNEGSKA (reference sequence). The CDR3 region has the DNA TGCAGTGCCCACCGCCCTGGGTCCTACGAGCAGTACTTC. Translation gives CSAHRPGSYEQYF.

The V gene is TRBV18, the J gene TRBJ1-1, with 8 nucleotides matching TRBD1. The junction had 7 bases not matched to a gene; V was cut back by 3 bases and J by 1 base. The CDR3 totals 16 residues. CDR1 KGHSH and CDR2 LQKENI come from the germline V gene. CDR3 loop: CASSPRAGTGNTEAFF. The CDR3 DNA sequence: TGTGCCAGCTCACCTAGGGCTGGGACAGGGAACACTGAAGCTTTCTTT.

Worth noting for this clonotype: At one end, the junction sequence differs from germline, possibly due to a read error. This chain uses TRBV29-1 with TRBJ1-1; D not certain. CDR1 and CDR2 from the germline V gene are SQVTM and ANQGSEA. The CDR3 length is 10 residues. DNA of the CDR3: TGCAGCGTTGTAGGCACTGTAGCTTTCTTT. Its protein product is CSVVGTVAFF.